The clone carrying this TCR beta chain was observed a single time. Its antigen is unidentified. The sample belongs to a study of T cell responses to AZD1222 COVID-19 vaccine. Across the whole study: Combined were second doses at about 4 or about 12 weeks. Regarding the study as a whole: Vaccine-associated CD4 TCRs spanned spike, dominant at 160-218 and 743-854.

Assay: immunoSEQ multiplex PCR; the TCRdb copy retains only in-frame clones and omits some. Of some 110,000 clones listed, approximately 93% are singletons. This clonotype was obtained from an adult in good health. The source was peripheral blood, collected on day 0 of AZD1222 vaccination.

The DNA for the CDR3 is TGCGCCAGCAGCTTGGAGGCGGACAATGAGCAGTTCTTC. Amino acid sequence: CASSLEADNEQFF. The chain links TRBV5-1 to TRBJ2-1; no reliable D call. The CDR3 length is 13 residues. Germline V gene lookup returns CDR1 SGHRS and CDR2 YFSETQ. V lost 0 bases and J lost 5, with 6 bases in between.